Included here is one TCR beta chain sequence, with context. Which antigen it targets is not known. There are no base qualities to consult, and no much larger clone falls within one base. Genomic DNA was isolated from the sorted cells so that the TCRbeta CDR3 region could be sequenced. The immunoSEQ Assay was used to sequence the TCRbeta CDR3 regions. The immuneACCESS repertoire file appears here via TCRdb, limited to in-frame rearrangements. These files lack a portion of the clones; in checked studies, under half of the deficit traces to unresolved V genes, and the cause of the others is not known. This sample has some 70,000 clones in its table, and 84% of those were observed once. Less than 2.5% of the sample belongs to the ten largest clones. Patients with autoimmune disease history or receiving systemic immunosuppression were excluded from the trial. Peripheral blood for TCR sequencing was collected from all dose cohorts at baseline, on cycle 4 day 1, and on cycle 7 day 1. The samples were drawn from a first-in-human, open-label, multicenter phase I dose-escalation trial of ivuxolimab. Adults with locally advanced or metastatic melanoma, renal cell carcinoma, hepatocellular carcinoma or head and neck squamous cell carcinoma were enrolled in the trial. Before TCR sequencing, CD4+ T cells and CD8+ T cells were sorted from peripheral blood as separate populations.

This sample was taken from a study of OX40 agonist ivuxolimab in advanced cancers. Regarding the complete study: Ivuxolimab was an agonistic, fully human IgG2 monoclonal antibody directed against OX40 (CD134), a costimulatory receptor. Intravenous ivuxolimab was administered to patients every 2 weeks at six dose levels: 0.01, 0.1, 0.3, 1.5, 3 and 10 mg/kg. Of the roughly 50 dose-escalation patients, hepatocellular carcinoma was present in around 20, melanoma in approximately 15, renal cell carcinoma in 9 and head and neck cancer in 9. In the dose-escalation cohort, 75% to 85% of patients were male, and the mean age was roughly 60 years with a range of about 20 to 80. Prior anti-PD-1, anti-PD-L1 or anti-CTLA-4 therapy was permitted, and roughly two fifths of dose-escalation patients had received checkpoint inhibitors. Partial responses occurred in three dose-escalation patients: two with cutaneous melanoma and one with hepatocellular carcinoma. The point of sequencing TCRbeta in the periphery was to test whether ivuxolimab changed TCR sequence diversity and drove clonal T-cell expansion. The paper covers the monotherapy dose-escalation part of the phase I ivuxolimab trial, which included N of about 56 patients. Paper-wide results and their limitations: In the 0.1-3.0 mg/kg groups, partial responders had among the lowest normalized peripheral clonal expansion, particularly in CD8+ T cells. At doses of 0.1 to 3.0 mg/kg, clonal expansion of both CD4+ and CD8+ T cells in blood was seen between baseline and week 6. Antigen specificity was not determined for the clonally expanded peripheral T cells. Low levels of normalized T-cell clonal expansion were also seen in some patients who did not respond. After ivuxolimab, more expanded clones were found on average in CD8+ T cells than in CD4+ T cells.

The CDR3 has 17 amino acids, counting the end cysteine and phenylalanine. Only CDR3 DNA is held: 51 bases, read in frame from base 1. Based on the germline V gene, the CDR1 and CDR2 sequences are SGHTA and FQGNSA. V lost 1 base and J lost 2 bases, and the count of bases not matched to a germline gene is 8. The chain is made from TRBV7-2 and TRBJ1-5; 7 junctional bases match TRBD1. This TCR derives from an adult with an advanced solid tumor such as melanoma, head and neck, liver or kidney cancer. Material: CD4+ or CD8+ T cells sorted from blood, obtained in a trial of the OX40 agonist ivuxolimab. The CDR3 corresponds to CASSLGLQGWRNQPQHF. The sequence in DNA is TGTGCCAGCAGCTTAGGGTTACAGGGGTGGCGCAATCAGCCCCAGCATTTT.